This note documents a single TCR beta chain sequence. The method was immunoSEQ multiplex PCR; TCRdb's version includes in-frame clones alone and lacks a portion of them. The sample holds approximately 100,000 clones, around 90% seen once. This specimen belongs to a study of T cell responses to AZD1222 COVID-19 vaccine. The CDR3 runs to 15 residues. Trimming cost V 0 bases and J 8 bases, with 14 bases left between them. Looked up from germline, CDR1 is LGHNA and CDR2 is YSLEER. The specimen was peripheral blood, collected on day 0 of AZD1222 vaccination. The receptor was derived from an adult in good health. The chain uses TRBV4-3 and TRBJ2-4; D possibly matches TRBD1 or TRBD2 (5 bases each). CDR3 amino acids: CASSQDRNRGDIQYF. The CDR3 nucleotides read TGCGCCAGCAGCCAAGATCGGAACAGAGGGGACATTCAGTACTTC.